This T cell receptor beta chain was identified during a study of T cell responses to AZD1222 COVID-19 vaccine. Sequenced by immunoSEQ multiplex PCR; TCRdb stores in-frame clones only, minus some. The sample includes about 160,000 clones, approximately 87% of them seen just once. CDR1 is SQVTM, CDR2 ANQGSEA, per germline. The ends were cut back, 4 bases at V and 0 bases at J, with 9 bases in the middle. This CDR3 has 13 residues. Specimen: peripheral blood, collected 28 days after the second AZD1222 dose. The chain joins TRBV29-1 to TRBJ1-1; D gene uncertain. The TCR sequence derives from an adult who received the AZD1222 COVID-19 vaccine. CDR3 amino acids: CSVVAVMNTEAFF. CDR3 bases: TGCAGCGTTGTTGCGGTGATGAACACTGAAGCTTTCTTT.